The following is a TCR beta chain sequence with its context. Its antigen is as yet unknown. The sample comes from a study of T cell repertoires in cytomegalovirus infection. Study information: CMV infection together with matching HLA type was indicated by public TCR beta signatures. Study results and limitations: In two of eight donors, the top clonotype was HLA-C-restricted CMV-specific.

Trimming cost V 7 bases and J 9 bases, with 25 bases left between them. There are 15 residues in the CDR3. TCRdb processed the reads anew with MiXCR; each CDR3 protein has one entry. The repertoire consists of fewer than 1,000,000 distinct CDR3 sequences, with approximately 31% occurring once and the leading ten covering about an eighth. The clonotype originates from a human donor in good health (CMV status not recorded). Some clones in this sample may be carry-over from other donors' samples. The rearrangement joins TRBV23-1 to TRBJ2-7; tentatively, D is TRBD1 or TRBD2 (7 bases each). TRBV23-1 is an open reading frame whose function is uncertain. The sequences come from cultured CD8+ T cells from PBMCs, collected from culture after CMV antigen stimulation. The CDR3 DNA reads TGCGCCAGCACCCCAGGCGGGGGACAGACCACAAGGCAGTACGTC. As protein: CASTPGGGQTTRQYV.